The 9 T cell receptor beta chains in this list originate from one sample, sequenced in a study of blood T cell repertoires in COVID-19. Repertoires were generated with immunoSEQ multiplex PCR, while TCRdb's copy carries only in-frame clones and drops some. The table has over 150,000 clones, roughly four fifths seen once. Sequenced input: peripheral blood. The receptors originated from a woman in her 70s with COVID-19, enrolled during active disease.

This rearrangement joins TRBV7-2 to TRBJ2-7; 7 positions match TRBD1. Per germline, CDR1 SGHTA and CDR2 FQGNSA. This CDR3 has 14 amino acids. The V segment lost 5 bases and the J segment 4 bases; nucleotides outside the gene matches: 8. As DNA, the CDR3 is TGTGCCAGCAGCCACGGGACAGTTTGGTACGAGCAGTACTTC. This codes for CASSHGTVWYEQYF.

The chain joins TRBV30 to TRBJ2-7; 11 bases are a match to TRBD2. CDR3 length: 15 residues. Germline V gene data show CDR1 as GTSNPN and CDR2 as SVGIG (reference sequence). Trimming removed 5 bases from V and 0 bases from J; junction bases left unmatched: 6. CDR3 sequence reads: CAWAGGTSGSYEQYF. DNA of the CDR3: TGTGCCTGGGCAGGGGGGACTAGCGGCTCCTACGAGCAGTACTTC.

This rearrangement joins TRBV28 to TRBJ1-4, with D tentatively TRBD1 (5 bases). This CDR3 region has 16 residues. Deletions cut 5 bases from V and 5 bases from J, with 18 bases between. CDR1 is MDHEN and CDR2 is SYDVKM in the germline V gene. CDR3 protein: CASSLSRAGRNEKLFF. In nucleotides, the CDR3 is TGTGCCAGCAGTCTTAGCCGAGCGGGACGGAATGAAAAACTGTTTTTT.

This sequence joins TRBV7-2 and TRBJ1-3, with 7 bases identical to TRBD1. The junction had 4 bases not matched to a gene; V was cut back by 3 bases and J by 2 bases. The germline gives CDR1 SGHTA, CDR2 FQGNSA. There are 15 residues in the CDR3. The CDR3 region is CASSFQTGTGNTIYF. Written as DNA, the CDR3 is TGTGCCAGCAGCTTTCAGACAGGGACTGGAAACACCATATATTTT.

The CDR3 is CASSGTGTSRGETQYF. DNA for the CDR3: TGTGCCAGCAGCGGTACCGGAACGTCCCGCGGGGAGACCCAGTACTTC. This sequence joins TRBV7-2 and TRBJ2-5; tentative D call: TRBD2 (5 bases). The V end was cut by 5 bases, the J end by 5 bases, with 21 bases between. The CDR3 is 16 amino acids. Germline-derived CDR1 and CDR2 are SGHTA and FQGNSA.

This chain joins TRBV3-1 (or the pseudogene TRBV3-2) and TRBJ2-7; 7 bases match TRBD2. V dropped 2 bases and J dropped 2; count of bases not matched to a gene: 3. The germline CDR1 and CDR2 sequences are LGHDT and YNNKEL (reference sequence). CDR3 length: 14 residues. This chain's CDR3 is CASSQRTSPYEQYF. In nucleotides, the CDR3 is TGTGCCAGCAGCCAACGGACTAGTCCCTACGAGCAGTACTTC.

This chain joins TRBV7-2 and TRBJ2-1, with TRBD2 matching over 13 bases. The CDR3 has 18 amino acids. CDR1 is SGHTA, CDR2 FQGNSA, per germline. V shed 5 bases and J 8 bases; nucleotides not matched to a gene: 15. CDR3 in DNA: TGTGCCAGCAGCCAAACAATCCGGACTAGCGGGAGTAGGGATGAGCAGTTCTTC. Encoded protein: CASSQTIRTSGSRDEQFF.

The V gene is TRBV7-8, the J gene TRBJ2-2; weak D call: TRBD2 (5 bases). Trimming removed 3 bases at V and 2 bases at J, with 13 bases between. From germline, CDR1 is SGHVS and CDR2 FQNEAQ. CDR3 size: 16 residues. The CDR3 loop reads CASSFLGLFNTGELFF. CDR3 in DNA: TGTGCCAGCAGCTTCCTTGGACTTTTTAACACCGGGGAGCTGTTTTTT.

V gene TRBV29-1 combines with J gene TRBJ2-1; D not certain. V lost 5 bases and J lost 5, with 4 bases in between. Per the germline V gene, CDR1 is SQVTM and CDR2 is ANQGSEA. The CDR3 contains 10 residues. CDR3 bases: TGCAGCGTTTTAGACAATGAGCAGTTCTTC. Translation: CSVLDNEQFF.